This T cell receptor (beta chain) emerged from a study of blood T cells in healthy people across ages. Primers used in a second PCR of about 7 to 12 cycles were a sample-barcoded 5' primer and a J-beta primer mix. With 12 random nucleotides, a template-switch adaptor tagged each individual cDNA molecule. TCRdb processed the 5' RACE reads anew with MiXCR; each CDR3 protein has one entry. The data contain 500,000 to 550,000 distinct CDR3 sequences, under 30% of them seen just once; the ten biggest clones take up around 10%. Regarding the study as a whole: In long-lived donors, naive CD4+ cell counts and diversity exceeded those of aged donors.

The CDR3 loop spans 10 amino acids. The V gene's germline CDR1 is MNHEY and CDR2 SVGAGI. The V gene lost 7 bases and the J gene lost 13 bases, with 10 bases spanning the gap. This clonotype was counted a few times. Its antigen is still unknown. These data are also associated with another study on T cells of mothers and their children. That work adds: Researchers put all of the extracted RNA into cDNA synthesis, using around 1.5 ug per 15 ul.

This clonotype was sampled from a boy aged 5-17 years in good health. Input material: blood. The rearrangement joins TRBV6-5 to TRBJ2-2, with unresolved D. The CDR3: CASTAVALFF. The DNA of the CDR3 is TGTGCCAGCACCGCCGTGGCGCTGTTTTTT.